The 10 T cell receptor beta chains below come from one sample, sequenced in a study of T cell responses to AZD1222 COVID-19 vaccine. TCRdb's copy holds only in-frame clones and misses some; the assay was immunoSEQ multiplex PCR. The sample holds 75,000 to 85,000 clones, about 83% seen once. Sequences were derived from peripheral blood, sampled 28 days after the second AZD1222 dose. These receptors all stem from an adult who received the AZD1222 COVID-19 vaccine.

In its sample, this clone was seen once. The rearrangement uses TRBV5-4 and TRBJ2-3; TRBD2 might be the D (5 bases). The V end lost 4 bases, the J end lost 3 bases, and 24 bases lay between the germline ends. From germline, CDR1 is SGHNT and CDR2 YYREEE (reference sequence). The CDR3 runs 18 residues. DNA of the CDR3: TGTGCCAGCAGCCCGAGCTTCGGCGGGCCAGCAAGAACAGATACGCAGTATTTT. Its protein product is CASSPSFGGPARTDTQYF.

The chain carries TRBV29-1 and TRBJ2-7; 7 positions match TRBD1. Trimming cost V 3 bases and J 1 base; bases outside gene matches: 6. The CDR3 contains 14 residues. Germline CDR1 and CDR2: SQVTM and ANQGSEA. The CDR3 DNA is TGCAGCGTTGATGGTACAGGGGAATCCTACGAGCAGTACTTC. Translated, it gives CSVDGTGESYEQYF.

The chain couples TRBV7-9 to TRBJ2-7; 7 bases align to TRBD2. V dropped 1 base and J dropped 5; count of bases not matched to a gene: 2. The V gene's germline CDR1 is SEHNR and CDR2 FQNEAQ (reference sequence). The CDR3 extends over 13 amino acids. CDR3 amino acids: CASSLVGGNEQYF. The CDR3 DNA is TGTGCCAGCAGCTTAGTCGGGGGGAACGAGCAGTACTTC.

This chain uses TRBV5-1 with TRBJ2-7; 8 positions match TRBD1. Germline V gives CDR1 SGHRS, CDR2 YFSETQ. With V trimmed by 7 bases and J by 5 bases, 14 bases remained unmatched. CDR3 size: 15 residues. CDR3 region: CASAQIPGQAHEQYF. The DNA for the CDR3 is TGCGCCAGCGCACAAATTCCGGGACAGGCTCACGAGCAGTACTTC.

The rearrangement joins TRBV7-2 to TRBJ2-3; tentatively, D is TRBD2 (5 bases). The V gene's germline CDR1 is SGHTA and CDR2 FQGNSA. The CDR3 runs to 15 residues. V lost 1 base and J lost 0, with 8 bases in between. DNA for the CDR3: TGTGCCAGCAGCTTAGGAATAGCGAGCACAGATACGCAGTATTTT. Translating it yields CASSLGIASTDTQYF.

This chain connects TRBV4-1 to TRBJ1-4, with TRBD1 matching over 9 bases. Germline lookup yields CDR1 MGHRA and CDR2 YSYEKL. The CDR3 is 18 amino acids. V shed 1 base and J 0 bases; nucleotides not matched to a gene: 6. The DNA of the CDR3 is TGCGCCAGCAGCCAAGTACAGGGGGCAGGGGCAACTAATGAAAAACTGTTTTTT. It specifies CASSQVQGAGATNEKLFF.

This clone was observed once. The V and J genes are TRBV11-2 and TRBJ1-2, with D possibly TRBD1 on 5 matching bases. V lost 1 base, J lost 2 bases, and 11 bases lay in between. The V gene's germline CDR1 is SGHAT and CDR2 FQNNGV. This CDR3 is built from 15 residues. The CDR3 nucleotides are TGTGCCAGCAGCTTAGTGGGGGAGTGGAACTATGGCTACACCTTC. Translating it yields CASSLVGEWNYGYTF.

V is TRBV4-3 and J is TRBJ2-3; D could derive from TRBD1 or TRBD2 (5 bases each). Per germline, CDR1 LGHNA and CDR2 YSLEER. The CDR3 covers 13 residues. V lost 0 bases and J 7 bases, leaving 8 bases between the germline ends. CDR3: CASSQDGGYTQYF. The CDR3 DNA is TGCGCCAGCAGCCAAGATGGGGGATATACGCAGTATTTT.

The rearrangement joins TRBV4-3 to TRBJ1-6, with TRBD1 matching over 8 bases. V dropped 2 bases and J dropped 5; count of bases not matched to a gene: 5. The CDR3 totals 16 residues. Germline V lookup: CDR1 LGHNA, CDR2 YSLEER. This chain's CDR3 is CASSQLTGGNNSPLHF. CDR3 in DNA: TGCGCCAGCAGCCAACTAACAGGGGGTAATAATTCACCCCTCCACTTT.

The chain is built from TRBV7-2 and TRBJ2-3; TRBD2 agrees at 8 bases. The junction had 10 bases not matched to a gene; V was cut back by 4 bases and J by 1 base. The CDR3 spans 17 residues. The germline V gene has CDR1 SGHTA and CDR2 FQGNSA. CDR3 protein: CASSSSPGRGGTDTQYF. The CDR3 region has the DNA TGTGCCAGCAGCTCATCACCCGGGCGGGGGGGCACAGATACGCAGTATTTT.